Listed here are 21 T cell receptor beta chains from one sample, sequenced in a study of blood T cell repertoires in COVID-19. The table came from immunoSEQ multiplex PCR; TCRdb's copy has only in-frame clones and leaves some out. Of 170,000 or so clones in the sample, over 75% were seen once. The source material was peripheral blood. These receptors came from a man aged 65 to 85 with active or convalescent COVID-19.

This chain's CDR3 is CAWSQQGAGEKLFF. The CDR3 DNA reads as TGTGCCTGGAGTCAACAGGGGGCAGGGGAAAAACTGTTTTTT. The chain joins TRBV30 to TRBJ1-4; 9 bases map to TRBD1. This CDR3 comprises 14 residues. Germline CDR1 reads GTSNPN; CDR2 reads SVGIG (reference sequence). V gave up 2 bases and J gave up 8 bases; unmatched junction bases: 6.

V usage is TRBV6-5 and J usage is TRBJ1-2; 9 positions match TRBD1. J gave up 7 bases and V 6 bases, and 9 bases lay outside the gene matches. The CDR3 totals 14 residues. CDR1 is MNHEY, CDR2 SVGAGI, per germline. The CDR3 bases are TGTGCCAGCAGACCCACAGGGGGCGCGAGTGGCTACACCTTC. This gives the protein CASRPTGGASGYTF.

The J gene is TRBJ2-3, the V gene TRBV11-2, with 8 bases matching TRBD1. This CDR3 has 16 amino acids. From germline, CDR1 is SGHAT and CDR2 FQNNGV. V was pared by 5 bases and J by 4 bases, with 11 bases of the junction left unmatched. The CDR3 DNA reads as TGTGCCAGCAGCCCATTAGGACAGGGACGGGCAGATACGCAGTATTTT. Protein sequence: CASSPLGQGRADTQYF.

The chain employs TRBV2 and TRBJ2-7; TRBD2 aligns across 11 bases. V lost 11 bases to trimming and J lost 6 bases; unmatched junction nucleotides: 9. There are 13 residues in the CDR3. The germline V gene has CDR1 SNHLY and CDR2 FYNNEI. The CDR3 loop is CAAELAGDSEQYF. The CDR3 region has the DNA TGTGCCGCTGAACTAGCGGGAGACAGCGAGCAGTACTTC. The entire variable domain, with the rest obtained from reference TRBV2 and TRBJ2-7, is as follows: EPEVTQTPSHQVTQMGQEVILRCVPISNHLYFYWYRQILGQKVEFLVSFYNNEISEKSEIFDDQFSVERPDGSNFTLKIRSTKLEDSAMYFCAAELAGDSEQYFGPGTRLTVT.

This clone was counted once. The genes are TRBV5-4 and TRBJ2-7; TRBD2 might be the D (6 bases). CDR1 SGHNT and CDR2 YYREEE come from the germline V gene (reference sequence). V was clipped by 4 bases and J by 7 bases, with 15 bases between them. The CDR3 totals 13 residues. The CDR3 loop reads CASSPRGTEEQYF. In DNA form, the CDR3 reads TGTGCCAGCAGCCCCCGCGGGACGGAAGAGCAGTACTTC.

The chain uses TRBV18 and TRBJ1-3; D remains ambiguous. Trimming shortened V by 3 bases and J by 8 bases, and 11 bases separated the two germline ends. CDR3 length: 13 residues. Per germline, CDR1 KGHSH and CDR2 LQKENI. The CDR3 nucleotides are TGTGCCAGCTCACCCTCGGGGTTCGACACCATATATTTT. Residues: CASSPSGFDTIYF. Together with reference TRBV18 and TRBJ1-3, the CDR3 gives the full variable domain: NAGVMQNPRHLVRRRGQEARLRCSPMKGHSHVYWYRQLPEEGLKFMVYLQKENIIDESGMPKERFSAEFPKEGPSILRIQQVVRGDSAAYFCASSPSGFDTIYFGEGSWLTVV.

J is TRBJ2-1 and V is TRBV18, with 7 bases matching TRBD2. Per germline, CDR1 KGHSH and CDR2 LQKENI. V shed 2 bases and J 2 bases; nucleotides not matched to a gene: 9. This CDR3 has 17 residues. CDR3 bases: TGTGCCAGCTCACCAGAGTTAGCGGGCGGGACCTACAATGAGCAGTTCTTC. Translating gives CASSPELAGGTYNEQFF.

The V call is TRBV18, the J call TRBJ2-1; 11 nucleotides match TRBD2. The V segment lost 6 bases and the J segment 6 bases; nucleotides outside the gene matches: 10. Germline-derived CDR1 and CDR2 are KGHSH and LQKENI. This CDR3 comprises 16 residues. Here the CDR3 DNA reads TGTGCCAGCTCGAAAGGGGGGACTAGCGGCCCCAATGAGCAGTTCTTC. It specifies CASSKGGTSGPNEQFF.

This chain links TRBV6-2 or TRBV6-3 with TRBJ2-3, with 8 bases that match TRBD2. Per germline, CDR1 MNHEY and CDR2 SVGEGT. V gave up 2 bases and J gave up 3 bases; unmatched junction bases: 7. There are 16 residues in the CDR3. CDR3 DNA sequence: TGTGCCAGCAGTTACGGGCGGGGGGTCTTGACAGATACGCAGTATTTT. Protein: CASSYGRGVLTDTQYF.

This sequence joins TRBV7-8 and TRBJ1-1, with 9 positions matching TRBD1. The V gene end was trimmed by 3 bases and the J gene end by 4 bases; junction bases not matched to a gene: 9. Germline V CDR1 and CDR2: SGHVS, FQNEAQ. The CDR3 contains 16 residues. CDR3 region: CASSLSGMTGGTEAFF. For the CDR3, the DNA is TGTGCCAGCAGCTTGTCCGGGATGACAGGGGGCACTGAAGCTTTCTTT.

In DNA form, the CDR3 reads TGTGCCGGATCTCGAGGTCCCTACGAGCAGTACTTC. As protein: CAGSRGPYEQYF. The genes are TRBV30 and TRBJ2-7; no clear D. This CDR3 contains 12 residues. V was clipped by 8 bases and J by 2 bases, with 13 bases between them. Per the germline V gene, CDR1 is GTSNPN and CDR2 is SVGIG (reference sequence).

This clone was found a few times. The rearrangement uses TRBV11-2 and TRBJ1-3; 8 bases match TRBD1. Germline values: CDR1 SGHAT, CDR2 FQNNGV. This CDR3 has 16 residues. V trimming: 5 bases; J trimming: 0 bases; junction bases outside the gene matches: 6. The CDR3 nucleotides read TGTGCCAGCAGCCTCTCCGGGACAGGCTCTGGAAACACCATATATTTT. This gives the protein CASSLSGTGSGNTIYF.

The CDR3, as DNA: TGTGCCAGCAGTTTAACCCGGGACAGGGATGAAAAACTGTTTTTT. Protein sequence: CASSLTRDRDEKLFF. The V and J genes are TRBV2 and TRBJ1-4, with 9 positions matching TRBD1. Per the germline V gene, CDR1 is SNHLY and CDR2 is FYNNEI. Trimming at V came to 5 bases and at J to 6 bases, leaving 7 bases not matched to a gene. CDR3 length equals 15 residues.

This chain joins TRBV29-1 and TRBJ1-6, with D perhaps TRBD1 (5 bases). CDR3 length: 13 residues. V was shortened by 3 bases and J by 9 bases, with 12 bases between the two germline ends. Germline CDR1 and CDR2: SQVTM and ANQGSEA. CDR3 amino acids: CSVDQGVGSPLHF. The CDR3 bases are TGCAGCGTTGATCAGGGTGTCGGTTCACCCCTCCACTTT.

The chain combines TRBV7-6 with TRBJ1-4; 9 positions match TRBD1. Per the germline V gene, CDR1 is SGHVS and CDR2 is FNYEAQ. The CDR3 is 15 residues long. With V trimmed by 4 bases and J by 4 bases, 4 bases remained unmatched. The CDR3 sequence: CASSSPGQGNEKLFF. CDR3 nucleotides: TGTGCCAGCAGCTCTCCGGGACAGGGTAATGAAAAACTGTTTTTT.

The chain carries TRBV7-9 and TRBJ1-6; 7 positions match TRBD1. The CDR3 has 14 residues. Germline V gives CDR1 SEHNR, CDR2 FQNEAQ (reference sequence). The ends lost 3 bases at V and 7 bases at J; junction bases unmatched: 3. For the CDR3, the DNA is TGTGCCAGCAGCTTTACAGGGGACAATTCACCCCTCCACTTT. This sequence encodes CASSFTGDNSPLHF.

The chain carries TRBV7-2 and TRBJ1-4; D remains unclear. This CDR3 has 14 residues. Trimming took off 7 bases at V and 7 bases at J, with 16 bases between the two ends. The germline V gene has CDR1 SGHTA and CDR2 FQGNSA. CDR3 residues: CASNRGGSVEKLFF. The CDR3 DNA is TGTGCCAGCAATCGGGGAGGGTCTGTTGAAAAACTGTTTTTT.

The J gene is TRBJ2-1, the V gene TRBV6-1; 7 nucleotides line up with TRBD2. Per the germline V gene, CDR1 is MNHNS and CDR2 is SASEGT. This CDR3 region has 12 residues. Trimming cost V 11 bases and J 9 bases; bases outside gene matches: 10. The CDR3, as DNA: TGTGCCTCCCAAAGGGAGGGTATTGAGCAGTTCTTC. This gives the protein CASQREGIEQFF.

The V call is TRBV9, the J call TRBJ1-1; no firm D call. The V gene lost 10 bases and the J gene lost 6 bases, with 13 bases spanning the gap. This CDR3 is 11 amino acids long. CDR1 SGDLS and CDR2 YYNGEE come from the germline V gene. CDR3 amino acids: CAVPRMAEAFF. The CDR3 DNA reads TGTGCCGTCCCGAGGATGGCTGAAGCTTTCTTT.

The CDR3 protein is CASSFGGLASIELFF. In nucleotides, the CDR3 is TGCGCCAGCAGCTTCGGGGGACTAGCGTCTATCGAGCTGTTTTTT. The rearrangement joins TRBV5-1 to TRBJ2-2; 10 bases are shared with TRBD2. This CDR3 comprises 15 residues. CDR1 SGHRS and CDR2 YFSETQ come from the germline V gene. The junction had 9 bases not matched to a gene; V was cut back by 2 bases and J by 11 bases.

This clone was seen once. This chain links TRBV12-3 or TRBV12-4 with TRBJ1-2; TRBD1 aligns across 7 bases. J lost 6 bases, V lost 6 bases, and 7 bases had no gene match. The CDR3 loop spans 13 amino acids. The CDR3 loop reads CASSYDRANGYTF. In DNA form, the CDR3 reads TGTGCCAGCAGCTACGACAGGGCTAATGGCTACACCTTC.